This T cell receptor (beta chain) was obtained from a study of immune heterogeneity within non-small cell lung tumors. As concerns this clonotype: No antigen is known for it.

Using 32 V and 13 J primers, multiplex PCR amplified TCR beta CDR3. TCRdb itself ran the multiplex PCR reads through MiXCR, one entry per CDR3 protein. The table records 20,000 to 25,000 distinct CDR3 sequences, around 28% of them present only once. Study results and limitations: A moderate but significant correlation was found, linking local T-cell clonality with local tumor mutational burden (R roughly 0.35).

CDR3 length: 18 amino acids. Germline V gene sequence: CDR1 KGHDR, CDR2 SFDVKD. The junction had 14 bases not matched to a gene; V was cut back by 3 bases and J by 4 bases. Per sample, 600 ng of bulk tumor genomic DNA was the template used. Several widely spaced biopsies per primary tumor were taken during surgery. The cohort was untreated, with newly diagnosed non-small cell lung cancer undergoing curative surgery. It was newly diagnosed non-small cell lung cancer patients having surgery with curative intent who served as donors. The origin of this receptor is a man aged 35 to 55 with non-small cell lung cancer. The sequenced sample was lung tumor tissue. The chain links TRBV24-1 to TRBJ2-1; 7 nucleotides match TRBD1. The CDR3 nucleotides are TGTGCCACCAGTGATCCTACTGCCCGAGGGGGCGATTACAATGAGCAGTTCTTC. As protein: CATSDPTARGGDYNEQFF.